This T cell receptor beta chain originates from a study of CD8+ T cells in alopecia areata. Noted treatment: oral pan-JAK inhibitor, 5-10 mg twice daily. From germline, CDR1 is SGHTA and CDR2 FQGNSA. The ends were cut back, 3 bases at V and 4 bases at J, with 12 bases in the middle. The CDR3 covers 15 residues. The sequencing template was cDNA reverse transcribed from extracted RNA. The method was immunoSEQ multiplex PCR; TCRdb's version includes in-frame clones alone and lacks a portion of them. The sample contains roughly 190,000 clones, 50% to 60% of which appear only once. This TCR was sampled from a human donor with alopecia areata. This sequence joins TRBV7-2 and TRBJ2-2; maybe TRBD2 (6 bases). The sequences come from CD4+ T cells sorted from blood, collected at week 4, from a patient treated with tofacitinib. The CDR3 nucleotides read TGTGCCAGCAGCTTTGGAGGGACTCCCACCGGGGAGCTGTTTTTT. This codes for CASSFGGTPTGELFF.